One sample yielded the 23 T cell receptor beta chains listed below, sequenced in a study of regulatory T cells in long-lasting Graves disease. CDR3-region Arm-PCR and iRepertoire HTBI primers produced the TCR beta libraries. TCRdb processed the multiplex PCR reads anew with MiXCR; each CDR3 protein has one entry. The profile shows approximately 690,000 distinct CDR3 sequences, approximately 31% of them singletons. Indicated time point: persistent/refractory GD, antithyroid drugs over 5 years with positive TRAb. The TCR library used RNA extracted from PBMCs. The sample in question was peripheral blood mononuclear cells (PBMCs), obtained when the disease was refractory, from a patient treated with antithyroid drugs. The receptors come from a female donor with Graves disease.

There are a few counts of this clonotype. The rearrangement joins TRBV5-1 to TRBJ1-6; D remains ambiguous. CDR3 length: 13 residues. Germline-derived CDR1 and CDR2 are SGHRS and YFSETQ. Trimming cost V 4 bases and J 9 bases, with 11 bases left between them. The CDR3 region is CASSRVAGSPLHF. For the CDR3, the DNA is TGCGCCAGCAGCAGGGTTGCGGGTTCACCCCTCCACTTT.

The genes are TRBV12-3 or TRBV12-4 and TRBJ1-5, with 9 bases matching TRBD1. The CDR3 sequence is 18 residues long. V trimming: 5 bases; J trimming: 1 base; junction bases outside the gene matches: 12. The CDR3 DNA is TGTGCCAGCAGTCCGGGGACAGGGCGAAGGATAAGCAATCAGCCCCAGCATTTT. Amino acid sequence: CASSPGTGRRISNQPQHF.

The chain employs TRBV4-1 and TRBJ2-7, with 9 bases lining up with TRBD2. CDR1 and CDR2 from the germline V gene are MGHRA and YSYEKL. The CDR3 is made up of 16 amino acids. The V gene end was trimmed by 1 base and the J gene end by 5 bases; junction bases not matched to a gene: 9. The CDR3 DNA reads as TGCGCCAGCAGCCAAGTGGGAGTAGCGGGAGTGAACGAGCAGTACTTC. This gives the protein CASSQVGVAGVNEQYF.

This clonotype was seen many times. This chain connects TRBV12-3 or TRBV12-4 to TRBJ2-7; D is unresolved. The CDR3 length is 13 residues. Trimming took off 5 bases at V and 2 bases at J, with 10 bases between the two ends. CDR3: CASSREAPYEQYF. The CDR3 nucleotides are TGTGCCAGCAGTAGAGAGGCCCCCTACGAGCAGTACTTC.

The rearrangement uses TRBV11-2 and TRBJ2-3; 11 bases are a match to TRBD2. V trimming: 1 base; J trimming: 6 bases; junction bases outside the gene matches: 6. The CDR3 runs to 16 residues. The germline gives CDR1 SGHAT, CDR2 FQNNGV. The CDR3 DNA reads as TGTGCCAGCAGCTTAGTACTAGCGGGAGCGGGTGATACGCAGTATTTT. This translates into CASSLVLAGAGDTQYF.

The chain links TRBV29-1 to TRBJ1-2; 10 bases align to TRBD1. Germline values: CDR1 SQVTM, CDR2 ANQGSEA. This CDR3 region has 17 residues. V lost 3 bases to trimming and J lost 4 bases; unmatched junction nucleotides: 14. The CDR3 here is CSVDSSDRGGKGYGYTF. The CDR3 nucleotides read TGCAGCGTTGATTCGTCGGACAGGGGGGGAAAGGGCTATGGCTACACCTTC.

This clonotype was seen only a few times. The CDR3 here is CASSLSGLVDEQYF. The CDR3 DNA sequence: TGTGCCAGCAGCTTATCCGGACTAGTCGACGAGCAGTACTTC. The chain joins TRBV7-9 to TRBJ2-7, with 7 bases lining up with TRBD2. The germline V gene encodes CDR1 SEHNR and CDR2 FQNEAQ (reference sequence). V gave up 2 bases and J gave up 5 bases; unmatched junction bases: 6. The CDR3 sequence is 14 residues long.

The rearrangement uses TRBV27 and TRBJ1-5, with no clear D. CDR3 length: 13 residues. The germline V gene has CDR1 MNHEY and CDR2 SMNVEV (reference sequence). Trimming stripped 5 bases from V and 5 bases from J, with 10 bases between. CDR3 DNA sequence: TGTGCCAGCAGTACCCGGGCCGATCAGCCCCAGCATTTT. This translates into CASSTRADQPQHF.

The chain joins TRBV5-1 to TRBJ2-5, with 11 bases lining up with TRBD2. Germline V gives CDR1 SGHRS, CDR2 YFSETQ. The CDR3 runs to 15 residues. The V and J ends lost 4 bases and 4 bases, in that order; junction bases with no gene match: 6. This CDR3 is CASSELAGGIETQYF. The CDR3 DNA reads as TGCGCCAGCAGCGAGCTAGCGGGAGGCATAGAGACCCAGTACTTC.

The rearrangement uses TRBV6-1 and TRBJ1-5, with TRBD1 matching over 8 bases. CDR1 is MNHNS and CDR2 is SASEGT in the germline V gene. This CDR3 region has 14 residues. The V segment lost 6 bases and the J segment 7 bases; nucleotides outside the gene matches: 8. The DNA of the CDR3 is TGTGCCAGCAGCAGAGACAGGGGAGGCCAGCCCCAGCATTTT. It yields the protein CASSRDRGGQPQHF.

This clonotype was observed a few times. The J gene is TRBJ2-7, the V gene TRBV20-1; D may be TRBD1 (6 bases). Germline lookup yields CDR1 DFQATT and CDR2 SNEGSKA (reference sequence). The CDR3 sequence is 14 residues long. V was pared by 3 bases and J by 3 bases, with 15 bases between. For the CDR3, the DNA is TGCAGTGCTAGCCAGGGGTTAGTCCACTACGAGCAGTACTTC. Protein sequence: CSASQGLVHYEQYF.

This clonotype showed up many times. The rearrangement uses TRBV6-2 or TRBV6-3 and TRBJ2-5, with D possibly being TRBD1 (6 bases). This CDR3 is built from 14 residues. Between the trimmed V and J ends, which lost 2 bases and 5 bases, there was a span of 12 bases. CDR1 and CDR2 from the germline V gene are MNHEY and SVGEGT. CDR3 bases: TGTGCCAGCAGTTACACAGGGCCTGGGGAGACCCAGTACTTC. It is translated as CASSYTGPGETQYF.

The gene calls are TRBV3-1 and TRBJ2-7, with D perhaps TRBD2 (5 bases). V was trimmed by 3 bases and J by 3 bases, leaving 12 bases between them. CDR1 and CDR2 from the germline V gene are LGHDT and YNNKEL (reference sequence). The CDR3 is 14 residues long. The CDR3 here is CASSHRTEFYEQYF. The CDR3 DNA sequence: TGTGCCAGCAGCCACAGGACTGAATTCTACGAGCAGTACTTC.

This chain joins TRBV6-9 and TRBJ2-5; 7 positions agree with TRBD1. V dropped 3 bases and J dropped 9; count of bases not matched to a gene: 13. The germline CDR1 and CDR2 sequences are MNHGY and SVAAGI. This CDR3 has 15 amino acids. CDR3 sequence: CASSYSKQGWVAQYF. CDR3 coding DNA: TGTGCCAGCAGTTACTCGAAACAGGGGTGGGTGGCCCAGTACTTC.

This clonotype has at least ten counts. The V gene is TRBV12-5, the J gene TRBJ1-2, with D possibly being TRBD1 (6 bases). The germline CDR1 and CDR2 sequences are LGHNT and FRNRAP. V gave up 1 base and J gave up 4 bases, with 10 bases separating them. The length of the CDR3 is 14 residues. CDR3 sequence: CASGLDSGAYGYTF. The CDR3 region has the DNA TGTGCTAGTGGTTTGGACTCAGGGGCCTATGGCTACACCTTC.

The chain uses TRBV12-3 or TRBV12-4 and TRBJ1-5, with 8 nucleotides matching TRBD1. The CDR3 consists of 15 residues. V lost 5 bases and J lost 1; bases outside the gene matches: 4. CDR3 region: CASSARTGSNQPQHF. CDR3 DNA sequence: TGTGCCAGCAGTGCCCGGACAGGGAGCAATCAGCCCCAGCATTTT.

The CDR3, as DNA: TGTGCCAGCAGCTTCCAAAGCGGGGCCTCCTACGAGCAGTACTTC. This translates into CASSFQSGASYEQYF. The chain uses TRBV13 and TRBJ2-7; TRBD2 agrees at 7 bases. Trimming took 3 bases from V and 0 from J; bases not matched to a gene: 5. From germline, CDR1 is PRHDT and CDR2 FYEKMQ (reference sequence). The CDR3 spans 15 residues.

The chain links TRBV2 to TRBJ1-1; D is unclear. V was clipped by 6 bases and J by 6 bases, with 11 bases between them. The CDR3 totals 12 residues. Germline assignment: CDR1 SNHLY and CDR2 FYNNEI. CDR3 amino acids: CASRRRDAEAFF. The CDR3 DNA reads as TGTGCCAGCAGGCGGAGAGACGCTGAAGCTTTCTTT.

The J gene is TRBJ2-1, the V gene TRBV5-6; 7 nucleotides line up with TRBD1. The germline CDR1 and CDR2 sequences are SGHDT and YYEEEE. Germline trimming cut 4 bases from V and 9 bases from J; bases unmatched to any gene: 10. The CDR3 covers 14 residues. Written as DNA, the CDR3 is TGTGCCAGCAGCACACAGGGGCTACAGGGTGAGCAGTTCTTC. Its protein product is CASSTQGLQGEQFF.

There are a few counts of this clonotype. The chain joins TRBV11-2 to TRBJ1-2; TRBD1 matches 9 bases. The V segment lost 5 bases and the J segment 8 bases; nucleotides outside the gene matches: 12. The V gene's germline CDR1 is SGHAT and CDR2 FQNNGV. CDR3 length: 15 amino acids. The CDR3 region has the DNA TGTGCCAGCAGCCGACTGCCGGGACAGGGCGAAGGCTACACCTTC. It yields the protein CASSRLPGQGEGYTF.

This chain joins TRBV25-1 and TRBJ2-7, with D perhaps matching TRBD2 (6 bases). The germline V gene encodes CDR1 MGHDK and CDR2 SYGVNS. Trimming shortened V by 1 base and J by 3 bases, and 13 bases separated the two germline ends. The CDR3 spans 15 residues. The CDR3 nucleotides read TGTGCCAGCAGTGAATCCGCGGGACCGATCTACGAGCAGTACTTC. Translated: CASSESAGPIYEQYF.

In this sample, this clonotype turned up a few times. The chain joins TRBV19 to TRBJ1-1, with a possible D match to TRBD1 (5 bases). V was pared by 4 bases and J by 0 bases, with 12 bases between. This CDR3 is built from 15 residues. The V gene's germline CDR1 is LNHDA and CDR2 SQIVND (reference sequence). In nucleotides, the CDR3 is TGTGCCAGTAGTAACCGACAGCCTATGAACACTGAAGCTTTCTTT. It is translated as CASSNRQPMNTEAFF.

The chain links TRBV29-1 to TRBJ1-1, with 7 bases identical to TRBD1. Germline-derived CDR1 and CDR2 are SQVTM and ANQGSEA. This CDR3 is built from 14 residues. V was clipped by 8 bases and J by 4 bases; unmatched bases: 13. In DNA, the CDR3 is TGCAGCACGGGAATGACAGGGACGATCACTGAAGCTTTCTTT. It encodes CSTGMTGTITEAFF.